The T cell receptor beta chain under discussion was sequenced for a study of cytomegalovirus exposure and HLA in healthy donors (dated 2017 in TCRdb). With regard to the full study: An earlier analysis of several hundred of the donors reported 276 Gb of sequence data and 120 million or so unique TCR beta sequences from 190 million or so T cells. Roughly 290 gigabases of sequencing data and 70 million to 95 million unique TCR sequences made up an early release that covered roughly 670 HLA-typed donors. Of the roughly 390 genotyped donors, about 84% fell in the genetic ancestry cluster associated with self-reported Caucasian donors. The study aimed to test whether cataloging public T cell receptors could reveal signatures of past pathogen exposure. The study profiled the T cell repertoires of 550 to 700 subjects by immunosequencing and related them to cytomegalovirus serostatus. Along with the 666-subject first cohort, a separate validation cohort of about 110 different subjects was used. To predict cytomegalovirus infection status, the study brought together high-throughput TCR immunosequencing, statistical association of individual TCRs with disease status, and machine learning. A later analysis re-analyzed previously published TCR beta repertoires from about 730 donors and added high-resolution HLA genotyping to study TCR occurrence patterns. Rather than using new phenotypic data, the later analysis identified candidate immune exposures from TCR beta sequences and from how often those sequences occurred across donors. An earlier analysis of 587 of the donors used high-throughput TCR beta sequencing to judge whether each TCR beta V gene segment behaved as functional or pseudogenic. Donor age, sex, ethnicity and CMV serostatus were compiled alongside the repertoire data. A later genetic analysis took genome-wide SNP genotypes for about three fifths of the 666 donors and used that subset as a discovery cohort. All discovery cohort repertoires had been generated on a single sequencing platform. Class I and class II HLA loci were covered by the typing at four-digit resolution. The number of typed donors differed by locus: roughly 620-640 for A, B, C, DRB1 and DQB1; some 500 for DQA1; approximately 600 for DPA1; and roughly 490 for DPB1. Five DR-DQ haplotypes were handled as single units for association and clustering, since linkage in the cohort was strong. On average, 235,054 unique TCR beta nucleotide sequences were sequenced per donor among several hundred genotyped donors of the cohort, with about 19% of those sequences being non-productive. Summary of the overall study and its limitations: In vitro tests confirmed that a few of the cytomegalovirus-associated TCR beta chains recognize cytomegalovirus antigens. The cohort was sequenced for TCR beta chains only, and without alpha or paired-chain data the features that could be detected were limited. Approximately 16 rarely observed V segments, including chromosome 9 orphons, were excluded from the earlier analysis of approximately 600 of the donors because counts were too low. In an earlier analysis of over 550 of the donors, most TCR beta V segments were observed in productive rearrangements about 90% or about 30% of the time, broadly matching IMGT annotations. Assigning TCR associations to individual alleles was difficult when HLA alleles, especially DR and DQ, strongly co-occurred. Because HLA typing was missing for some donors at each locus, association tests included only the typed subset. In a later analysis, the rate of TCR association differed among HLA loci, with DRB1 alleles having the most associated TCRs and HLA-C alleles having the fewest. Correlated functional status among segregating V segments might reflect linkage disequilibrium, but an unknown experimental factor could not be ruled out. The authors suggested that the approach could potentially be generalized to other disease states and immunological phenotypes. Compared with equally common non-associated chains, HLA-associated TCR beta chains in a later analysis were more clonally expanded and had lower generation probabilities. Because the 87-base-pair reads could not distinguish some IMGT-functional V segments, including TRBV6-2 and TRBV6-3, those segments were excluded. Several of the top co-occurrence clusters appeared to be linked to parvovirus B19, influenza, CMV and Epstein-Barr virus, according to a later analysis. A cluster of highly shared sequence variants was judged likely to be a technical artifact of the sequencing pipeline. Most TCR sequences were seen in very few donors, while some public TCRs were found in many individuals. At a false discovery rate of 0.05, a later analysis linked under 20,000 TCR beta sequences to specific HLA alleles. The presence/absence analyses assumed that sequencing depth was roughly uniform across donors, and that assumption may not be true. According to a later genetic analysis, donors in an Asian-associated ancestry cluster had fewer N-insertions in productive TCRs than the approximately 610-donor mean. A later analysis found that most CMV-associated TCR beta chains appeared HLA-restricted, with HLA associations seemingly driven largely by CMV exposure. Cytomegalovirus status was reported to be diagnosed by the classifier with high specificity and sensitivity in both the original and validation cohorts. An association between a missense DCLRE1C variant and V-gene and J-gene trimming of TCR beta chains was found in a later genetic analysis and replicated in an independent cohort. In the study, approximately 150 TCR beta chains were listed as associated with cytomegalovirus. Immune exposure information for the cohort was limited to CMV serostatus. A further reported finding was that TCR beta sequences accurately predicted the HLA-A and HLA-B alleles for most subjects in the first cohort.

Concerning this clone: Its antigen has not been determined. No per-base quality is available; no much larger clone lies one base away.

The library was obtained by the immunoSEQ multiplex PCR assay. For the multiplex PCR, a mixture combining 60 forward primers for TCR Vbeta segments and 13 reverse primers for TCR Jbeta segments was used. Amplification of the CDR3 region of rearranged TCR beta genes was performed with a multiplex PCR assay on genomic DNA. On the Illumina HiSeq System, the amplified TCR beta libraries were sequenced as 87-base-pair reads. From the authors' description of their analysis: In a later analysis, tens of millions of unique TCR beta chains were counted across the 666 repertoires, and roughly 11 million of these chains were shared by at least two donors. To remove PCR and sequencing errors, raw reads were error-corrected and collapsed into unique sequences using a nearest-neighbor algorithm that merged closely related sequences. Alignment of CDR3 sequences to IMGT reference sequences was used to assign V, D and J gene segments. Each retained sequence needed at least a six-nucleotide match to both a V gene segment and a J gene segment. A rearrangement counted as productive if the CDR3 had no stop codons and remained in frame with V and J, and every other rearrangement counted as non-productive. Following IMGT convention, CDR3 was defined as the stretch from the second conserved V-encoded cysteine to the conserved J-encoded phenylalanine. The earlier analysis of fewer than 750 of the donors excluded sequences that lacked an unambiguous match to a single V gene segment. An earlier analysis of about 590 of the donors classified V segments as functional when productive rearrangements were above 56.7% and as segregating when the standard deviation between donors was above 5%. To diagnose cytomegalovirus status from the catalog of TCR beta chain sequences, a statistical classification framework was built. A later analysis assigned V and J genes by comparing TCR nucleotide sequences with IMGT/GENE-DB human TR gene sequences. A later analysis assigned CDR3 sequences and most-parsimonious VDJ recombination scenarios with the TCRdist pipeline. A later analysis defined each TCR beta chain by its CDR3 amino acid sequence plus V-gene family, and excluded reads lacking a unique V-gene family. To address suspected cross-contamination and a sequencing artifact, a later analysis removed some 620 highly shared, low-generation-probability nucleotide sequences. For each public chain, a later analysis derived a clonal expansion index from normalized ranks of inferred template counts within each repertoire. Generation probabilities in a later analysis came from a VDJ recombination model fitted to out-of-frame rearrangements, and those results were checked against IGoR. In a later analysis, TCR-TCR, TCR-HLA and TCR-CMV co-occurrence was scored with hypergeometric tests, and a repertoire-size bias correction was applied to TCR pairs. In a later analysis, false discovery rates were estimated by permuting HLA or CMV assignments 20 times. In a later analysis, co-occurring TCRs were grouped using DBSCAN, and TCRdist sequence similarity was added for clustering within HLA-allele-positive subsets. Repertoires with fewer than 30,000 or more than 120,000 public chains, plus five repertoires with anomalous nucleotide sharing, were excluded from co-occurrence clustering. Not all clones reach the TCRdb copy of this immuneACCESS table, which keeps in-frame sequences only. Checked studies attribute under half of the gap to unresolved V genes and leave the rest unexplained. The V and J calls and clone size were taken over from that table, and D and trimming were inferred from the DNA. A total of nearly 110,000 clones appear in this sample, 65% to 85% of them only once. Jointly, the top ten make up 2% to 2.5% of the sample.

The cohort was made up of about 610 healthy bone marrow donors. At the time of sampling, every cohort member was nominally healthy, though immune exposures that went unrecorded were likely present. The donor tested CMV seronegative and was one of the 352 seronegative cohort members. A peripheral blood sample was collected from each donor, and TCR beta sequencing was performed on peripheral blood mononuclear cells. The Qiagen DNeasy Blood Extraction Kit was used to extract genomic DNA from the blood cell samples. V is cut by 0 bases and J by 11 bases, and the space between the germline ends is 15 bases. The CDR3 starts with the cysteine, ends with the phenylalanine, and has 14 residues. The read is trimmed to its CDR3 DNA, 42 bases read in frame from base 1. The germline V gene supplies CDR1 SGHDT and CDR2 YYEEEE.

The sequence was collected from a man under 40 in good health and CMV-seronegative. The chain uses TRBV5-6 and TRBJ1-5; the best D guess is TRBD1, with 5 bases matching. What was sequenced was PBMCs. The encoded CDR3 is CASSLGTGERSQHF. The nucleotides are TGTGCCAGCAGCTTGGGAACGGGGGAAAGGTCCCAGCATTTT.